The T cell receptor (beta chain) under discussion was sequenced for a study of shared clonotypes between healthy human individuals. Study observations and caveats: Researchers sampled only blood; tissue repertoires likely differ.

CDR3 length equals 15 residues. CDR1 and CDR2 (germline): MDHEN, SYDVKM. The V gene lost 2 bases and the J gene lost 0 bases, with 8 bases spanning the gap. Worth noting for this clone: No antigen is known for it.

The assay was run at deep level. Sequencing used immunoSEQ multiplex PCR; TCRdb keeps in-frame clones, though not all of them. The sample has approximately 1,500,000 clones, roughly 96% seen once. The clonotype originates from a man aged 25 to 40 in good health. The sequencing sample was made of naive CD4+ T cells sorted from blood. Sample subset: CD45RA+ positively selected. This chain uses TRBV28 with TRBJ1-5; no clear D. CDR3 sequence: CASSLATVSNQPQHF. The CDR3 region has the DNA TGTGCCAGCAGTTTAGCTACCGTTAGCAATCAGCCCCAGCATTTT.